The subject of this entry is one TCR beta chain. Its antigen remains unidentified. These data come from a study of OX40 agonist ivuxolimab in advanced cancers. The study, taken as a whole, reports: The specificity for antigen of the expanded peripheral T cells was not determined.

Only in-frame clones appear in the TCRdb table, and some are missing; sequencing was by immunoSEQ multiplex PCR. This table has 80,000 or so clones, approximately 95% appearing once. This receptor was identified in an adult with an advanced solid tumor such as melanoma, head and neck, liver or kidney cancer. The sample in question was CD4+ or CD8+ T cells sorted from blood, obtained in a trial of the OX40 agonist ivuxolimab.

This CDR3 is CATKNGGSTDTQYF. Here the CDR3 DNA reads TGTGCCACCAAGAACGGAGGGAGCACAGATACGCAGTATTTT. The chain joins TRBV15 to TRBJ2-3, with D possibly being TRBD2 (6 bases). This CDR3 is built from 14 residues. Germline CDR1 reads LNHNV; CDR2 reads YYDKDF (reference sequence). Trimming shortened V by 7 bases and J by 0 bases, and 11 bases separated the two germline ends. The complete variable domain, with remaining parts taken from reference TRBV15 and TRBJ2-3, reads DAMVIQNPRYQVTQFGKPVTLSCSQTLNHNVMYWYQQKSSQAPKLLFHYYDKDFNNEADTPDNFQSRRPNTSFCFLDIRSPGLGDTAMYLCATKNGGSTDTQYFGPGTRLTVL.